These 28 T cell receptor beta chains were all obtained from the same sample, sequenced in a study of blood T cell repertoires in COVID-19. Some clones are missing from TCRdb's copy, which holds only in-frame ones; the method was immunoSEQ multiplex PCR. The repertoire has about 220,000 clones, 70% to 90% of them found once; the top ten carry under 2.5%. Sequenced input: peripheral blood. The receptors come from a woman aged 65 to 85 with COVID-19, enrolled during active disease.

This clone has only a few counts. V and J are TRBV2 and TRBJ2-7; TRBD1 is a possible D gene (5 bases). The CDR3 is 15 residues long. Germline V gene data show CDR1 as SNHLY and CDR2 as FYNNEI. V was shortened by 3 bases and J by 3 bases, with 15 bases between the two germline ends. In DNA, the CDR3 is TGTGCCAGCAGTGAGGGTGGGGCCCTTTTCTACGAGCAGTACTTC. It specifies CASSEGGALFYEQYF.

The sample holds one count of this clone. The V gene is TRBV21-1, the J gene TRBJ2-3; the table's D gene call, TRBD2, was not cross checked with the DNA. TRBV21-1 is a pseudogene segment. The length of the CDR3 is 16 residues. The CDR3 loop is CASSKRREARTDTQYF. The CDR3 nucleotides are TGTGCCAGCAGCAAGCGACGGGAGGCCCGCACAGATACGCAGTATTTT.

This chain uses TRBV19 with TRBJ2-5, with 10 bases identical to TRBD2. The V gene's germline CDR1 is LNHDA and CDR2 SQIVND (reference sequence). V lost 3 bases to trimming and J lost 5 bases; unmatched junction nucleotides: 12. The CDR3 sequence is 17 residues long. This CDR3 is CASSIRTSGHPGETQYF. For the CDR3, the DNA is TGTGCCAGTAGTATTAGGACTAGCGGTCACCCCGGGGAGACCCAGTACTTC.

The V gene is TRBV18, the J gene TRBJ1-1, with D possibly TRBD1 on 5 matching bases. V shed 1 base and J shed 5 bases, with 11 bases lying between them. Germline lookup yields CDR1 KGHSH and CDR2 LQKENI. CDR3 length: 14 residues. The CDR3 DNA reads TGTGCCAGCTCACCACTCCACCAGGGAACTGAAGCTTTCTTT. This codes for CASSPLHQGTEAFF.

The chain couples TRBV3-1 (or the pseudogene TRBV3-2) to TRBJ1-1; D is perhaps TRBD1 (6 bases). The CDR3 contains 12 residues. CDR1 is LGHDT, CDR2 YNNKEL, per germline (reference sequence). Trimming pared 7 bases from V and 5 bases from J, leaving 11 bases between. In DNA, the CDR3 is TGTGCCAGCACCGATCAGGGGACTGAAGCTTTCTTT. Translated, it gives CASTDQGTEAFF.

The rearrangement links TRBV5-8 to TRBJ2-3; 7 bases map to TRBD2. V dropped 3 bases and J dropped 0; count of bases not matched to a gene: 4. CDR3 size: 15 residues. Germline V gene sequence: CDR1 SGHTS, CDR2 YDEGEE. CDR3 loop: CASSWGAGSTDTQYF. The DNA for the CDR3 is TGTGCCAGCAGCTGGGGAGCGGGGAGCACAGATACGCAGTATTTT.

The chain is built from TRBV5-1 and TRBJ1-1, with TRBD1 matching over 7 bases. The CDR3 has 16 amino acids. Losses at the gene ends were 0 bases for V and 4 bases for J; bases not matched to a gene: 9. CDR1 and CDR2 (germline): SGHRS, YFSETQ. Here the CDR3 reads CASSLALNRGITEAFF. The CDR3 DNA reads as TGCGCCAGCAGCTTGGCTCTTAACAGGGGTATCACTGAAGCTTTCTTT.

The J gene is TRBJ1-1, the V gene TRBV5-1; D is possibly TRBD1 (5 bases). The germline V gene has CDR1 SGHRS and CDR2 YFSETQ. V was cut by 2 bases and J by 4 bases, with 12 bases left in between. CDR3 length: 14 amino acids. The DNA of the CDR3 is TGCGCCAGCAGCTTCCAGGACATCCTCACTGAAGCTTTCTTT. This gives the protein CASSFQDILTEAFF. The entire variable domain, with the rest obtained from reference TRBV5-1 and TRBJ1-1, is as follows: KAGVTQTPRYLIKTRGQQVTLSCSPISGHRSVSWYQQTPGQGLQFLFEYFSETQRNKGNFPGRFSGRQFSNSRSEMNVSTLELGDSALYLCASSFQDILTEAFFGQGTRLTVV.

This chain uses TRBV5-5 with TRBJ2-7; D may be TRBD2 (6 bases). Per the germline V gene, CDR1 is SGHKS and CDR2 is YYEKEE (reference sequence). The CDR3 extends over 15 amino acids. V was trimmed by 3 bases and J by 3 bases, leaving 16 bases between them. The CDR3 reads CASSSKAGYGYEQYF. As DNA, the CDR3 is TGTGCCAGCAGCTCCAAAGCGGGCTACGGCTACGAGCAGTACTTC.

This chain links TRBV4-3 with TRBJ2-1; the D is unclear. The CDR3 sequence is 12 residues long. Trimming took off 5 bases at V and 9 bases at J, with 11 bases between the two ends. Germline V lookup: CDR1 LGHNA, CDR2 YSLEER. The CDR3 DNA follows: TGCGCCAGCAGCTATGTCCCAGGTGAGCAGTTCTTC. Its translation is CASSYVPGEQFF.

The gene calls are TRBV19 and TRBJ2-1, with 7 positions matching TRBD2. The CDR3 extends over 13 amino acids. V lost 5 bases and J lost 7; bases outside the gene matches: 5. Looked up from germline, CDR1 is LNHDA and CDR2 is SQIVND (reference sequence). CDR3 region: CASSVGTTNEQFF. In DNA form, the CDR3 reads TGTGCCAGTAGTGTCGGGACTACTAATGAGCAGTTCTTC.

This sequence joins TRBV4-1 and TRBJ1-1; TRBD1 might be the D (6 bases). The CDR3 runs to 18 residues. Germline assignment: CDR1 MGHRA and CDR2 YSYEKL. V lost 1 base to trimming and J lost 10 bases, with 28 bases between them. The CDR3 sequence: CASSQVKSRTAGNLGAFF. CDR3 DNA sequence: TGCGCCAGCAGCCAAGTTAAATCACGGACAGCCGGGAATTTGGGAGCTTTCTTT.

The chain links TRBV13 to TRBJ2-1; 13 nucleotides line up with TRBD2. The germline V gene encodes CDR1 PRHDT and CDR2 FYEKMQ (reference sequence). CDR3 length: 19 amino acids. J was trimmed by 0 bases and V by 2 bases; bases with no gene match: 7. The CDR3 DNA reads as TGTGCCAGCAGCTTATTGAGGACTAGCGGGAGAATCTCCTACAATGAGCAGTTCTTC. Translating gives CASSLLRTSGRISYNEQFF. Filled out from reference TRBV13 and TRBJ2-1, the complete variable domain reads AAGVIQSPRHLIKEKRETATLKCYPIPRHDTVYWYQQGPGQDPQFLISFYEKMQSDKGSIPDRFSAQQFSDYHSELNMSSLELGDSALYFCASSLLRTSGRISYNEQFFGPGTRLTVL.

This clone was seen only once. The chain combines TRBV11-1 with TRBJ1-3, with 7 nucleotides matching TRBD1. CDR1 and CDR2 from the germline V gene are SGHAT and FQDESV (reference sequence). V shed 3 bases, J shed 0 bases, and the junction held 5 bases outside the gene matches. This CDR3 comprises 16 residues. CDR3 nucleotides: TGTGCCAGCAGCTTCGACAGGGACCCCTCTGGAAACACCATATATTTT. Its translation: CASSFDRDPSGNTIYF. Full variable domain (outside the CDR3, taken from reference TRBV11-1 and TRBJ1-3): EAEVAQSPRYKITEKSQAVAFWCDPISGHATLYWYRQILGQGPELLVQFQDESVVDDSQLPKDRFSAERLKGVDSTLKIQPAELGDSAMYLCASSFDRDPSGNTIYFGEGSWLTVV.

This clone has more than one count but fewer than ten. J is TRBJ1-1 and V is TRBV9; D is undetermined. V lost 4 bases and J 8 bases, leaving 21 bases between the germline ends. The CDR3 covers 15 residues. Germline CDR1 reads SGDLS; CDR2 reads YYNGEE. CDR3 in DNA: TGTGCCAGCAGCCCCAGCCTGGCGGTAACACGAGAAGCTTTCTTT. This encodes CASSPSLAVTREAFF.

The chain carries TRBV6-6 and TRBJ2-3, with TRBD2 matching 8 bases. CDR3 size: 14 residues. Germline trimming cut 6 bases from V and 4 bases from J; bases unmatched to any gene: 6. The germline CDR1 and CDR2 sequences are MNHNY and SVGAGI (reference sequence). DNA of the CDR3: TGTGCCAGCAGGCTCGGGGGGGCCTCAGATACGCAGTATTTT. It codes for CASRLGGASDTQYF.

The V call is TRBV28, the J call TRBJ2-7; TRBD1 agrees at 7 bases. J was trimmed by 4 bases and V by 5 bases; bases with no gene match: 8. CDR3 length equals 14 residues. Germline V CDR1 and CDR2: MDHEN, SYDVKM. The CDR3 DNA sequence: TGTGCCAGCAGTGAACAGGGGAATAGGTACGAGCAGTACTTC. It specifies CASSEQGNRYEQYF.

This clone appeared once. CDR3 region: CASSMGLGSGNQPQHF. Here the CDR3 DNA reads TGTGCCAGTAGTATGGGTCTCGGGTCCGGCAATCAGCCCCAGCATTTT. The rearrangement joins TRBV19 to TRBJ1-5; D not certain. The CDR3 sequence is 16 residues long. The germline V gene encodes CDR1 LNHDA and CDR2 SQIVND (reference sequence). Trimming stripped 3 bases from V and 2 bases from J, with 14 bases between. The variable domain in full, completed from reference TRBV19 and TRBJ1-5, reads DGGITQSPKYLFRKEGQNVTLSCEQNLNHDAMYWYRQDPGQGLRLIYYSQIVNDFQKGDIAEGYSVSREKKESFPLTVTSAQKNPTAFYLCASSMGLGSGNQPQHFGDGTRLSIL.

The chain employs TRBV27 and TRBJ1-5; D not certain. The germline V and J ends were trimmed by 3 bases and 5 bases, with 11 bases remaining between them. Germline V gives CDR1 MNHEY, CDR2 SMNVEV (reference sequence). The CDR3 covers 14 residues. For the CDR3, the DNA is TGTGCCAGCAGTTTTTTTGGGAGAGATCAGCCCCAGCATTTT. This codes for CASSFFGRDQPQHF.

The chain couples TRBV19 to TRBJ1-5; the D is unclear. The germline gives CDR1 LNHDA, CDR2 SQIVND (reference sequence). The CDR3 has 15 residues. Between the trimmed V and J ends, which lost 1 base and 0 bases, there was a span of 7 bases. This chain's CDR3 is CASSIGHISNQPQHF. The CDR3 DNA follows: TGTGCCAGTAGTATAGGGCACATTAGCAATCAGCCCCAGCATTTT.

The chain combines TRBV7-9 with TRBJ2-6; 7 nucleotides match TRBD1. Germline-derived CDR1 and CDR2 are SEHNR and FQNEAQ (reference sequence). The CDR3 contains 17 residues. The V gene end was trimmed by 6 bases and the J gene end by 1 base; junction bases not matched to a gene: 9. The CDR3 DNA is TGTGCCAGCAGTAAAAAGGGGGCTGCTTCTGGGGCCAACGTCCTGACTTTC. Translating gives CASSKKGAASGANVLTF.

This chain uses TRBV19 with TRBJ1-2; D gene uncertain. The germline gives CDR1 LNHDA, CDR2 SQIVND (reference sequence). The CDR3 is 12 residues long. Deletions cut 5 bases from V and 5 bases from J, with 9 bases between. The CDR3, as DNA: TGTGCCAGTAGTCTTCACCTATATGGCTACACCTTC. This codes for CASSLHLYGYTF. Filled out from reference TRBV19 and TRBJ1-2, the complete variable domain reads DGGITQSPKYLFRKEGQNVTLSCEQNLNHDAMYWYRQDPGQGLRLIYYSQIVNDFQKGDIAEGYSVSREKKESFPLTVTSAQKNPTAFYLCASSLHLYGYTFGSGTRLTVV.

The chain couples TRBV7-9 to TRBJ1-2; D gene uncertain. V was clipped by 1 base and J by 4 bases, with 10 bases between them. This CDR3 spans 14 amino acids. Germline V CDR1 and CDR2: SEHNR, FQNEAQ (reference sequence). CDR3 in amino acids: CASSLDPNSYGYTF. The CDR3 region has the DNA TGTGCCAGCAGCTTAGACCCGAACAGCTATGGCTACACCTTC.

Here the CDR3 reads CASRWTGDGNTIYF. The CDR3 DNA follows: TGTGCCAGCAGATGGACAGGGGACGGAAACACCATATATTTT. This chain connects TRBV6-5 to TRBJ1-3; the match to TRBD1 covers 9 bases. This CDR3 region has 14 residues. J gave up 4 bases and V 6 bases, and 4 bases lay outside the gene matches. Germline V gene sequence: CDR1 MNHEY, CDR2 SVGAGI.

CDR3 sequence: CSVDRGGTSGNNEQFF. The CDR3 DNA is TGCAGCGTTGATCGAGGGGGGACTAGCGGGAACAATGAGCAGTTCTTC. The genes are TRBV29-1 and TRBJ2-1; 13 bases are shared with TRBD2. The CDR3 has 16 amino acids. With V trimmed by 3 bases and J by 5 bases, 7 bases remained unmatched. Per the germline V gene, CDR1 is SQVTM and CDR2 is ANQGSEA.

The rearrangement uses TRBV18 and TRBJ1-1; D gene unclear. The germline V and J ends were trimmed by 5 bases and 5 bases, with 6 bases remaining between them. Germline CDR1 and CDR2: KGHSH and LQKENI. The CDR3 runs 11 residues. The CDR3 protein is CASSMETEAFF. CDR3 nucleotide sequence: TGTGCCAGCTCAATGGAGACTGAAGCTTTCTTT.

CDR3 coding DNA: TGTGCCAGCAGCACCGGGACAGAAAACACTGAAGCTTTCTTT. The encoded protein is CASSTGTENTEAFF. The rearrangement uses TRBV5-4 and TRBJ1-1; 7 positions agree with TRBD1. The V gene end was trimmed by 4 bases and the J gene end by 2 bases; junction bases not matched to a gene: 5. The CDR3 consists of 14 residues. Germline loops: CDR1 SGHNT, CDR2 YYREEE (reference sequence).

This rearrangement joins TRBV4-3 to TRBJ1-2; TRBD1 agrees at 7 bases. The CDR3 contains 15 residues. Trimming took 1 base from V and 6 from J; bases not matched to a gene: 8. The germline V gene encodes CDR1 LGHNA and CDR2 YSLEER. CDR3 in amino acids: CASSQGDGTAHGYTF. The CDR3 region has the DNA TGCGCCAGCAGCCAAGGAGACGGGACAGCCCATGGCTACACCTTC.